One sample yielded the 15 T cell receptor beta chains listed below, sequenced in a study of blood T cells in healthy people across ages. Next came a second PCR, run for about 7 to 12 cycles, which used a sample-barcoded 5' primer along with a J-beta primer mix. MiXCR, run by TCRdb on the 5' RACE reads, gives a single entry per CDR3 protein. The sample lists roughly 680,000 distinct CDR3 sequences, under 25% occurring once. The sample taken for sequencing was blood. The receptors come from a man in his 70s in good health.

The CDR3 DNA is TGCGCCAGCAGCTTGGGACGGCTAAATGAAAAACTGTTTTTT. The encoded protein is CASSLGRLNEKLFF. The chain recombines TRBV5-1 with TRBJ1-4; D call uncertain. The V gene's germline CDR1 is SGHRS and CDR2 YFSETQ. CDR3 length: 14 residues. The V end was cut by 0 bases, the J end by 5 bases, with 8 bases between.

This clonotype was found a few times. This chain links TRBV27 with TRBJ2-1; 12 nucleotides agree with TRBD2. The CDR3 spans 16 residues. Germline V lookup: CDR1 MNHEY, CDR2 SMNVEV (reference sequence). Trimming cost V 5 bases and J 1 base; bases outside gene matches: 3. Written as DNA, the CDR3 is TGTGCCAGCAGTAGACTAGCGGGAGAGTCCTACAATGAGCAGTTCTTC. This codes for CASSRLAGESYNEQFF.

This chain uses TRBV30 with TRBJ1-6; D may be TRBD1 (6 bases). The V gene lost 0 bases and the J gene lost 6 bases, with 12 bases spanning the gap. The CDR3 covers 15 residues. Germline values: CDR1 GTSNPN, CDR2 SVGIG (reference sequence). In nucleotides, the CDR3 is TGTGCCTGGAGTGTGTCAGGGGCCGTTAATTCACCCCTCCACTTT. Protein: CAWSVSGAVNSPLHF.

About this clonotype: This likely comes from a read error, as the CDR3 has no conserved phenylalanine or tryptophan at its end. The chain joins TRBV6-5 to TRBJ2-5; D might be TRBD1 (5 bases). The DNA end is a closer match to TRBJ2-7, so the J assignment may be wrong. CDR3 length: 16 residues. In germline, CDR1 is MNHEY, CDR2 SVGAGI. The DNA for the CDR3 is TGTGCCAGCAGGAAAATGGACAAAAGAAGCTCCTACGAGCAGTACTCC. Its translation: CASRKMDKRSSYEQYS.

This clonotype occurred a few times. The J gene is TRBJ2-3, the V gene TRBV10-3; perhaps TRBD1 as D (5 bases). The V gene lost 3 bases and the J gene lost 1 base, with 11 bases spanning the gap. The CDR3 is made up of 15 amino acids. Germline V CDR1 and CDR2: ENHRY, SYGVKD. The CDR3 bases are TGTGCCATCAGTGATGCAGGGTTGCGCACAGATACGCAGTATTTT. Its protein product is CAISDAGLRTDTQYF.

This clonotype was counted only a few times. The chain employs TRBV6-5 and TRBJ2-7, with 7 bases identical to TRBD2. This CDR3 has 13 amino acids. Looked up from germline, CDR1 is MNHEY and CDR2 is SVGAGI. The CDR3 region has the DNA TGTGCGAGCGGACTAGGGCAGACCTACGAGCAGTACTTC. Translating gives CASGLGQTYEQYF.

The chain employs TRBV25-1 and TRBJ2-3; D is undetermined. The V end lost 2 bases, the J end lost 4 bases, and 7 bases lay between the germline ends. The CDR3 runs 13 residues. Germline V gene data show CDR1 as MGHDK and CDR2 as SYGVNS. CDR3 DNA sequence: TGTGCCAGCAGTGAAGGTCCCCCAGATACGCAGTATTTT. This translates into CASSEGPPDTQYF.

The rearrangement links TRBV20-1 to TRBJ2-5, with 12 bases that match TRBD2. CDR1 is DFQATT, CDR2 SNEGSKA, per germline (reference sequence). The CDR3 runs 14 residues. The CDR3 region is CSKRLAGGPETQYF. The CDR3 nucleotides read TGCTCAAAACGGCTAGCGGGAGGGCCGGAGACCCAGTACTTC.

This chain connects TRBV7-2 to TRBJ1-4; 7 nucleotides line up with TRBD1. The CDR3 is made up of 15 amino acids. Germline V gives CDR1 SGHTA, CDR2 FQGNSA. The J segment lost 2 bases and the V segment lost 5 bases, leaving 5 bases of the junction unmatched. CDR3 sequence reads: CASSRETGTNEKLFF. CDR3 bases: TGTGCCAGCAGCCGTGAGACAGGGACTAATGAAAAACTGTTTTTT.

The CDR3 loop is CASSTLSGRGYEQYF. In DNA form, the CDR3 reads TGTGCCAGCAGTACCCTTAGCGGGAGAGGTTACGAGCAGTACTTC. This sequence joins TRBV28 and TRBJ2-7; 9 nucleotides match TRBD2. J gave up 4 bases and V 5 bases, and 9 bases lay outside the gene matches. This CDR3 has 15 residues. The germline V gene encodes CDR1 MDHEN and CDR2 SYDVKM. The full variable domain, rest sourced from reference TRBV28 and TRBJ2-7, is DVKVTQSSRYLVKRTGEKVFLECVQDMDHENMFWYRQDPGLGLRLIYFSYDVKMKEKGDIPEGYSVSREKKERFSLILESASTNQTSMYLCASSTLSGRGYEQYFGPGTRLTVT.

This clonotype has just a few counts. The rearrangement links TRBV7-8 to TRBJ1-5; TRBD1 is a possible D gene (5 bases). The ends were cut back, 5 bases at V and 7 bases at J, with 21 bases in the middle. The germline CDR1 and CDR2 sequences are SGHVS and FQNEAQ. This CDR3 is 16 amino acids long. The CDR3 region has the DNA TGTGCCAGCAGCAGAAGGGGAAGTGGAAGATCACAGCCCCAGCATTTT. Translating it yields CASSRRGSGRSQPQHF.

V is TRBV5-1 and J is TRBJ2-7; TRBD2 matches 7 bases. CDR3 length equals 15 residues. CDR1 is SGHRS and CDR2 is YFSETQ in the germline V gene. The V gene end was trimmed by 0 bases and the J gene end by 3 bases; junction bases not matched to a gene: 6. CDR3 sequence: CASSLVAGENYEQYF. The CDR3 nucleotides are TGCGCCAGCAGCTTGGTTGCGGGAGAGAACTACGAGCAGTACTTC.

This clonotype turned up a few times. The chain joins TRBV12-3 or TRBV12-4 to TRBJ2-7, with D perhaps TRBD1 or TRBD2 (7 bases each). Trimming removed 8 bases at V and 2 bases at J, with 16 bases between. The CDR3 covers 14 residues. For the CDR3, the DNA is TGTGCCAGCTCAAGGGGGCGGGAGACCTACGAGCAGTACTTC. Translating it yields CASSRGRETYEQYF.

The CDR3 sequence: CASSLAGLPSSYNEQFF. In DNA form, the CDR3 reads TGCGCCAGCAGCTTGGCCGGACTACCCAGCTCCTACAATGAGCAGTTCTTC. J is TRBJ2-1 and V is TRBV5-1, with a possible D match to TRBD2 (6 bases). The V end was cut by 0 bases, the J end by 0 bases, with 13 bases between. Germline V CDR1 and CDR2: SGHRS, YFSETQ. The CDR3 is 17 residues long.

V usage is TRBV27 and J usage is TRBJ2-5; D gene ambiguous. CDR1 MNHEY and CDR2 SMNVEV come from the germline V gene (reference sequence). The CDR3 runs 14 residues. V was trimmed by 5 bases and J by 7 bases, leaving 17 bases between them. This chain's CDR3 is CASSPDRLPGTQYF. In nucleotides, the CDR3 is TGTGCCAGCAGTCCAGACCGTCTCCCAGGGACCCAGTACTTC.